This TCR beta chain stems from a study of blood T cells in healthy people across ages. Notes on the study in general: Considered underestimates were the diversity estimates obtained from one million T cells.

Using a J-beta primer mix together with a sample-barcoded 5' primer, a second PCR was run for about 7 to 12 cycles. Using its own MiXCR run on the 5' RACE reads, TCRdb lists one record per CDR3 protein. Of roughly 800,000 distinct CDR3 sequences in the sample, roughly 60% were seen once. Germline CDR1 is MNHEY and CDR2 is SVGEGT. The CDR3 is 14 residues long. As for this clonotype: What it recognizes is unknown. Sequence at one end of the junction differs from germline and may be a read error.

Each sample gave at least 6 million isolated PBMCs. Total RNA amounts of at least 6 micrograms were extracted per sample. The sample consisted of blood. The receptor comes from a man aged 30-40 years in good health. The V gene is TRBV6-2 or TRBV6-3, the J gene TRBJ2-1; no firm D call. CDR3 amino acids: CASSYGNSGNEHFF. CDR3 nucleotides: TGTGCCAGCAGTTACGGCAACTCCGGAAATGAGCATTTCTTC.